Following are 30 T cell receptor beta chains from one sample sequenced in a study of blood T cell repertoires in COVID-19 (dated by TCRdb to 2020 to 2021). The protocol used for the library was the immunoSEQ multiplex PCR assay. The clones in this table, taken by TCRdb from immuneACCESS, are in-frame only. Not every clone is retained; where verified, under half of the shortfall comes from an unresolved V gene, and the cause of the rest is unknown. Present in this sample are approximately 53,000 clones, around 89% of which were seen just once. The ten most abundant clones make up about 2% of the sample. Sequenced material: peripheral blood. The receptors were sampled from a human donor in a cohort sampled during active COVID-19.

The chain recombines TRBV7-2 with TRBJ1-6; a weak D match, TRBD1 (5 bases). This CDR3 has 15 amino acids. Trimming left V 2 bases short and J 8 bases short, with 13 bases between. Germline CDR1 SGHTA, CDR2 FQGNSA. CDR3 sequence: CASSLKYRTDSPLHF. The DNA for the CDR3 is TGTGCCAGCAGCTTAAAATACAGGACGGATTCACCCCTCCACTTT. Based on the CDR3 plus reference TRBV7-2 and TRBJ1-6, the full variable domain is GAGVSQSPSNKVTEKGKDVELRCDPISGHTALYWYRQSLGQGLEFLIYFQGNSAPDKSGLPSDRFSAERTGGSVSTLTIQRTQQEDSAVYLCASSLKYRTDSPLHFGNGTRLTVT.

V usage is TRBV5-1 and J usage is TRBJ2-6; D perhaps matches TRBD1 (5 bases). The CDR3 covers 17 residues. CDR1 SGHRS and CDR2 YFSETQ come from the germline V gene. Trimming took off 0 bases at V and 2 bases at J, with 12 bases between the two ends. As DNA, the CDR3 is TGCGCCAGCAGCTTGGGCCAGGGTGGAGCTGGGGCCAACGTCCTGACTTTC. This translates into CASSLGQGGAGANVLTF.

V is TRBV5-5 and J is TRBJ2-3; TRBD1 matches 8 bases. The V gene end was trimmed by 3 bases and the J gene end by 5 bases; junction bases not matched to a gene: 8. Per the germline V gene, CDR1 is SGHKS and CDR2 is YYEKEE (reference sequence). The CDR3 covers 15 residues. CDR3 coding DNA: TGTGCCAGCAGCTCGTTGACAGGGGTAAAAGATACGCAGTATTTT. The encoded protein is CASSSLTGVKDTQYF.

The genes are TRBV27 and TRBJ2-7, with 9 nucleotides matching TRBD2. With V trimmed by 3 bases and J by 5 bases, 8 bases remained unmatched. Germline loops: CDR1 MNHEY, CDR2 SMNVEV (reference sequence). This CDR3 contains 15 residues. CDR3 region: CASSLANSGSHEQYF. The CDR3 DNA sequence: TGTGCCAGCAGTTTGGCGAATAGCGGGAGCCACGAGCAGTACTTC.

CDR3 protein: CASSPPLALNTGELFF. The CDR3 bases are TGTGCCAGCTCACCACCGCTAGCGTTGAACACCGGGGAGCTGTTTTTT. This chain connects TRBV18 to TRBJ2-2, with D perhaps TRBD2 (6 bases). The ends were cut back, 0 bases at V and 1 base at J, with 9 bases in the middle. This CDR3 is built from 16 residues. CDR1 and CDR2 (germline): KGHSH, LQKENI.

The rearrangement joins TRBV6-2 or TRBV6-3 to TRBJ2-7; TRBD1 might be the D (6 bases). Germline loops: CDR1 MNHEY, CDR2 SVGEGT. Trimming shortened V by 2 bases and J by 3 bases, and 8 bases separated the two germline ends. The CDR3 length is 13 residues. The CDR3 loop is CASSYVRGYEQYF. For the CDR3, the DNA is TGTGCCAGCAGTTACGTCAGGGGCTACGAGCAGTACTTC.

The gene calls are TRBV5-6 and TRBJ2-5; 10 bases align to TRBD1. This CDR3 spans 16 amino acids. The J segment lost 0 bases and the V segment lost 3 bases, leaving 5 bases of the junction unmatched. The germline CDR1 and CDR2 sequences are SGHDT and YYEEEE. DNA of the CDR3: TGTGCCAGCAGCTCTAGGGGACAGGGGTACCAAGAGACCCAGTACTTC. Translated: CASSSRGQGYQETQYF.

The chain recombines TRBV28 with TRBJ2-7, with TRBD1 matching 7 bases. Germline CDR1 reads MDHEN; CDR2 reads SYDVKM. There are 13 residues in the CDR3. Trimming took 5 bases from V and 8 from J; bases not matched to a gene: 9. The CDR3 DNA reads TGTGCCAGCAGTCCAGGGGGACAGACTAAGCAGTACTTC. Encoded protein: CASSPGGQTKQYF.

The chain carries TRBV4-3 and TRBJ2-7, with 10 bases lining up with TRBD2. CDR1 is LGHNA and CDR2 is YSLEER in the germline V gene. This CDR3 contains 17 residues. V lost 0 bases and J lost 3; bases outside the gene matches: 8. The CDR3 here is CASSQDTRTSGYYEQYF. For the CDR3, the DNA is TGCGCCAGCAGCCAAGACACTCGGACTAGCGGATACTACGAGCAGTACTTC.

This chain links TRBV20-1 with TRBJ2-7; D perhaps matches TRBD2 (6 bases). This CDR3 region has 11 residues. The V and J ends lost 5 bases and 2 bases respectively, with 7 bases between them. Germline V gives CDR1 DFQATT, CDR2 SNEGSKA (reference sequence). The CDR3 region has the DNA TGCAGTGCTGGGGGGACCTACGAGCAGTACTTC. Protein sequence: CSAGGTYEQYF.

CDR3 in DNA: TGTGCCAGCAGTTTAAGGATCGGGTTCGGGTTTAATCAGCCCCAGCATTTT. It yields the protein CASSLRIGFGFNQPQHF. This chain uses TRBV28 with TRBJ1-5; the D is unclear. The germline CDR1 and CDR2 sequences are MDHEN and SYDVKM. The CDR3 loop spans 17 amino acids. With 2 bases removed from V and 4 bases from J, the gap between germline ends came to 18 bases.

CDR3 nucleotides: TGTGCCAGCAGTACGGACAGGGGCAATGAGCAGTTCTTC. Translation: CASSTDRGNEQFF. This chain connects TRBV2 to TRBJ2-1, with 9 bases that match TRBD1. The length of the CDR3 is 13 residues. V lost 5 bases and J lost 6; bases outside the gene matches: 2. Germline CDR1 reads SNHLY; CDR2 reads FYNNEI.

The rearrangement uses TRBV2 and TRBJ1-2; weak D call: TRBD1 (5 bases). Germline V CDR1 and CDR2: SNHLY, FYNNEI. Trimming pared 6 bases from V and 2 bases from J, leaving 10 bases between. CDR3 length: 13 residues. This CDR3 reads CASRASGNYGYTF. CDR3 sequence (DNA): TGTGCCAGCAGGGCATCAGGGAACTATGGCTACACCTTC.

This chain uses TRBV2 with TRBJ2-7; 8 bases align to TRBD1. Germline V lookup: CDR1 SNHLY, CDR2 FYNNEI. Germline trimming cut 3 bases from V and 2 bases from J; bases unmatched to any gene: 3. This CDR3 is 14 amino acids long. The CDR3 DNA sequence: TGTGCCAGCAGTGATCAGGGGGCCGCCTACGAGCAGTACTTC. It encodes CASSDQGAAYEQYF.

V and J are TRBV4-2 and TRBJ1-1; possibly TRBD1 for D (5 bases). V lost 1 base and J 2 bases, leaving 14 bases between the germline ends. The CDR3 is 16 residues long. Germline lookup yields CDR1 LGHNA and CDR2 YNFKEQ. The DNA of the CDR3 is TGTGCCAGCAGCCAAGCCTCAGACAGAGCAAACACTGAAGCTTTCTTT. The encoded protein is CASSQASDRANTEAFF.

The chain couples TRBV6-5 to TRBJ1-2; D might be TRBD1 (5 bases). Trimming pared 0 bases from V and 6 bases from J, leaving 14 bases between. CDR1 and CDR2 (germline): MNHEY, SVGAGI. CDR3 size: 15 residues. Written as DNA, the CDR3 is TGTGCCAGCAGTTACTCGATCGGACATCTAGATGGCTACACCTTC. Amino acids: CASSYSIGHLDGYTF.

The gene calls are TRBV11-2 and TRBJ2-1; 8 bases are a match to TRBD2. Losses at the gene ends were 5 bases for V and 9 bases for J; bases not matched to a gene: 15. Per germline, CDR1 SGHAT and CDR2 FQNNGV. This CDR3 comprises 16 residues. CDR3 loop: CASSHRPSGLSGEQFF. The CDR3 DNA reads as TGTGCCAGCAGCCACCGGCCTAGCGGGCTGTCCGGTGAGCAGTTCTTC.

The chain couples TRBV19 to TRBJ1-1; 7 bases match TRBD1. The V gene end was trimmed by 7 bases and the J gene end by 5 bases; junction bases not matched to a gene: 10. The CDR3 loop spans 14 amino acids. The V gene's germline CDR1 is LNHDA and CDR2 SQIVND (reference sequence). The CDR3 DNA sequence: TGTGCCAGTACCGAAACAGGGGACCGAACTGAAGCTTTCTTT. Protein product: CASTETGDRTEAFF.

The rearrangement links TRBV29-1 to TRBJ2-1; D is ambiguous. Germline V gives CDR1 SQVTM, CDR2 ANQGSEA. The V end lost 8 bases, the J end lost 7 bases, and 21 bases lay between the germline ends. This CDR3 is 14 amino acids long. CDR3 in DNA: TGCAGCTCCACTTCTTCAGGATCAAGGAATGAGCAGTTCTTC. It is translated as CSSTSSGSRNEQFF.

The CDR3 loop reads CASSFSGGADEQFF. In nucleotides, the CDR3 is TGCGCCAGCAGCTTTAGCGGGGGGGCCGATGAGCAGTTCTTC. The chain is built from TRBV5-1 and TRBJ2-1; 11 nucleotides align to TRBD2. CDR1 and CDR2 from the germline V gene are SGHRS and YFSETQ. The junction had 3 bases not matched to a gene; V was cut back by 2 bases and J by 8 bases. The CDR3 extends over 14 amino acids.

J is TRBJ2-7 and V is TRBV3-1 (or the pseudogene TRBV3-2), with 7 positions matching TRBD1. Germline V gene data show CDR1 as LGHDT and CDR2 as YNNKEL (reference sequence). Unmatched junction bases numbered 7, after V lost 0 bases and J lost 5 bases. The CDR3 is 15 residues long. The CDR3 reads CASSQEVGGGNEQYF. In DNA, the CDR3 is TGTGCCAGCAGCCAAGAAGTAGGGGGCGGAAACGAGCAGTACTTC.

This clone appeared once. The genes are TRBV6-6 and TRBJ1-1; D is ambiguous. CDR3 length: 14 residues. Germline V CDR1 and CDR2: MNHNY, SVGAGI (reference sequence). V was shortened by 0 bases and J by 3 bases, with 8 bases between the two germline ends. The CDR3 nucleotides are TGTGCCAGCAGTTACTCGAAACAGTACACTGAAGCTTTCTTT. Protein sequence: CASSYSKQYTEAFF.

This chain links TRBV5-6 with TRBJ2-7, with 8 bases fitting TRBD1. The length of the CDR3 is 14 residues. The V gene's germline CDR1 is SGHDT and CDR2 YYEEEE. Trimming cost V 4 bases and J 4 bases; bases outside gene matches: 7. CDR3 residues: CASSNGQGLYEQYF. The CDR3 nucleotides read TGTGCCAGCAGCAACGGACAGGGTCTATACGAGCAGTACTTC.

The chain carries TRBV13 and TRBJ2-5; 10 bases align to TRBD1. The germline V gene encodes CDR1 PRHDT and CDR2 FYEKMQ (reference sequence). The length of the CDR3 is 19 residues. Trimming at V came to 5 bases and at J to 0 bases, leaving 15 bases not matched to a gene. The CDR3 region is CASSPENGGQGTNQETQYF. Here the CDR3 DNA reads TGTGCCAGCAGCCCGGAGAACGGGGGACAGGGGACGAACCAAGAGACCCAGTACTTC.

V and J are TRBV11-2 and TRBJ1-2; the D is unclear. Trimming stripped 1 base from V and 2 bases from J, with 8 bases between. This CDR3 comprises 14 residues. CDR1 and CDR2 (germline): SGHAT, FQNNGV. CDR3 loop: CASSLVGRNYGYTF. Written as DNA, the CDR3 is TGTGCCAGCAGCTTAGTTGGCAGAAACTATGGCTACACCTTC.

CDR3 loop: CAISESVRTGEAFF. The CDR3 nucleotides read TGTGCCATCAGTGAGTCGGTCCGGACAGGGGAAGCTTTCTTT. The chain has TRBV10-3 and TRBJ1-1; 8 nucleotides align to TRBD1. The CDR3 sequence is 14 residues long. The J segment lost 8 bases and the V segment lost 0 bases, leaving 5 bases of the junction unmatched. Germline V gene sequence: CDR1 ENHRY, CDR2 SYGVKD.

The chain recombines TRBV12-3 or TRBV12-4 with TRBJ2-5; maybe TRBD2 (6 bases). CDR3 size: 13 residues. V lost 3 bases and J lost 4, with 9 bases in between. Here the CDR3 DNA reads TGTGCCAGCAGTTTCGTTAGCGGAGAGACCCAGTACTTC. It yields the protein CASSFVSGETQYF.

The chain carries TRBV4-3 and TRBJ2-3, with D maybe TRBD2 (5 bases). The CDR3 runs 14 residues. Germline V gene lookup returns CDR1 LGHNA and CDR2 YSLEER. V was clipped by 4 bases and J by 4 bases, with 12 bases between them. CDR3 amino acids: CASSRTLGPDTQYF. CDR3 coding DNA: TGCGCCAGCAGCCGAACACTAGGCCCAGATACGCAGTATTTT.

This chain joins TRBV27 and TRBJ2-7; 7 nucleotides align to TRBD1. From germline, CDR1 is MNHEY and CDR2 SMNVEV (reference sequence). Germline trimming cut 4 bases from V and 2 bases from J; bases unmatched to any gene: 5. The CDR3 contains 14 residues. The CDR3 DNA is TGTGCCAGCAGTTCCCACAGGGGAACCTACGAGCAGTACTTC. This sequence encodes CASSSHRGTYEQYF.

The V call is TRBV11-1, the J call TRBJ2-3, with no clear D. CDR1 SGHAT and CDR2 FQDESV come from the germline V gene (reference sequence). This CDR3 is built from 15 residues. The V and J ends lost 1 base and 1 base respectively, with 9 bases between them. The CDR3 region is CASSLVPGGTDTQYF. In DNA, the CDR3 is TGTGCCAGCAGCTTAGTTCCGGGTGGCACAGATACGCAGTATTTT.